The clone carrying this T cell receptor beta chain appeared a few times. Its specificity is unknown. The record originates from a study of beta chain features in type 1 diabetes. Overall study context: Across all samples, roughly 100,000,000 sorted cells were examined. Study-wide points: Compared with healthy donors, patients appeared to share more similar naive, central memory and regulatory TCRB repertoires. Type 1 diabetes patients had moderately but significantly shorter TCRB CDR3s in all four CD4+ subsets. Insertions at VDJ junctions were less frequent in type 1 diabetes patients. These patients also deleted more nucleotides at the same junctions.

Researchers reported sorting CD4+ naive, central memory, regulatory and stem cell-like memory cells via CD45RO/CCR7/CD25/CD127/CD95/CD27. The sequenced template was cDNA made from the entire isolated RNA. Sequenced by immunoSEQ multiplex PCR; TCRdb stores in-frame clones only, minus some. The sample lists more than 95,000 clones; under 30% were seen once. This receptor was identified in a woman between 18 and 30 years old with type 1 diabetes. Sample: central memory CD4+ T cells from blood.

The DNA of the CDR3 is TGCGCCAGCACCCAAACCGGGACTAGCGGGAGTGGAAACATTCAGTACTTC. This sequence encodes CASTQTGTSGSGNIQYF. The gene calls are TRBV5-1 and TRBJ2-4, with TRBD2 matching 14 bases. This CDR3 contains 17 residues. Per the germline V gene, CDR1 is SGHRS and CDR2 is YFSETQ. Trimming took 6 bases from V and 6 from J; bases not matched to a gene: 11.